What follows are 11 T cell receptor beta chains derived from one specimen sequenced in a study of OX40 agonist ivuxolimab in advanced cancers. TCRdb's copy holds only in-frame clones and misses some; the assay was immunoSEQ multiplex PCR. Of around 58,000 clones listed, around 89% were seen once; the top ten hold roughly 1.3%. The sample here was CD4+ or CD8+ T cells sorted from blood, taken in a trial of the OX40 agonist ivuxolimab. Source of these receptors: an adult with an advanced solid tumor such as melanoma, head and neck, liver or kidney cancer.

The chain is built from TRBV13 and TRBJ1-4, with 10 bases identical to TRBD1. Germline V gene data show CDR1 as PRHDT and CDR2 as FYEKMQ (reference sequence). V lost 3 bases to trimming and J lost 7 bases; unmatched junction nucleotides: 5. The CDR3 is made up of 15 amino acids. The CDR3 DNA sequence: TGTGCCAGCAGCTTTCGACAGGGGGCGGCTGAAAAACTGTTTTTT. Its protein product is CASSFRQGAAEKLFF.

This clone was found a few times. The chain combines TRBV6-1 with TRBJ1-5; D ambiguous. This CDR3 region has 13 residues. The germline gives CDR1 MNHNS, CDR2 SASEGT. Trimming took off 4 bases at V and 6 bases at J, with 10 bases between the two ends. This CDR3 reads CASSAKGAQPQHF. The CDR3 bases are TGTGCCAGCAGTGCCAAGGGTGCTCAGCCCCAGCATTTT.

The V gene is TRBV4-2, the J gene TRBJ1-5; 10 bases align to TRBD1. CDR3 length: 19 amino acids. CDR1 is LGHNA, CDR2 YNFKEQ, per germline. Germline trimming cut 3 bases from V and 5 bases from J; bases unmatched to any gene: 16. CDR3 nucleotide sequence: TGTGCCAGCAGCCAGGAACCCGGGACAGGGGCTAGCACATATCAGCCCCAGCATTTT. As protein: CASSQEPGTGASTYQPQHF.

CDR3 coding DNA: TGTGCCAGCAGCAAAGGAAGCCGGGACAGGGGGAGGTCGGAGACCCAGTACTTC. Amino acids: CASSKGSRDRGRSETQYF. This chain connects TRBV21-1 to TRBJ2-5; whether TRBD1, the table's D call, matches the DNA was not checked. TRBV21-1 is labeled a pseudogene. The CDR3 covers 18 residues.

The rearrangement joins TRBV5-1 to TRBJ1-2, with D maybe TRBD1 (5 bases). V lost 4 bases, J lost 4 bases, and 14 bases lay in between. Germline CDR1 SGHRS, CDR2 YFSETQ. The CDR3 has 14 residues. As DNA, the CDR3 is TGCGCCAGCAGCCAAGGGACGCCTAGCTATGGCTACACCTTC. Protein: CASSQGTPSYGYTF.

The chain is built from TRBV5-4 and TRBJ2-3, with D perhaps TRBD1 (6 bases). The CDR3 contains 14 residues. Germline values: CDR1 SGHNT, CDR2 YYREEE (reference sequence). Trimming stripped 4 bases from V and 3 bases from J, with 12 bases between. The CDR3 region has the DNA TGTGCCAGCAGCCCCGTGACAGGAACAGATACGCAGTATTTT. Amino acids: CASSPVTGTDTQYF.

This chain joins TRBV29-1 and TRBJ2-7, with D perhaps TRBD2 (7 bases). Per the germline V gene, CDR1 is SQVTM and CDR2 is ANQGSEA. CDR3 length: 14 residues. Trimming took 4 bases from V and 3 from J, leaving 16 bases between them. The CDR3 DNA reads as TGCAGCGTTGGCGGCAGGGGAGGGATCTACGAGCAGTACTTC. Translated: CSVGGRGGIYEQYF.

This chain uses TRBV10-1 with TRBJ2-3; 10 nucleotides agree with TRBD2. Germline V gene lookup returns CDR1 WNHNN and CDR2 SYGVQD (reference sequence). The CDR3 loop spans 15 amino acids. The J segment lost 6 bases and the V segment lost 0 bases, leaving 3 bases of the junction unmatched. CDR3 DNA sequence: TGCGCCAGCAGTGAGTCTAGCGGGAGGAAGGATACGCAGTATTTT. Its translation: CASSESSGRKDTQYF.

The chain combines TRBV2 with TRBJ1-2; 7 bases are a match to TRBD1. CDR3 length: 14 residues. Germline CDR1 and CDR2: SNHLY and FYNNEI. With 4 bases clipped from V and 8 bases from J, the junction kept 10 bases outside the gene matches. The CDR3 reads CASSGRGRPEGYTF. CDR3 nucleotide sequence: TGTGCCAGCAGTGGGAGGGGGCGACCGGAAGGCTACACCTTC.

The chain employs TRBV5-4 and TRBJ2-7; D might be TRBD1 or TRBD2, each matching 6 bases. This CDR3 spans 15 amino acids. Trimming stripped 4 bases from V and 0 bases from J, with 14 bases between. Germline assignment: CDR1 SGHNT and CDR2 YYREEE (reference sequence). The CDR3 loop is CASSPGRGGSYEQYF. Written as DNA, the CDR3 is TGTGCCAGCAGCCCGGGCAGGGGAGGCTCCTACGAGCAGTACTTC.

The rearrangement uses TRBV5-1 and TRBJ1-2, with unresolved D. V was clipped by 0 bases and J by 3 bases, with 6 bases between them. CDR3 length: 13 amino acids. Looked up from germline, CDR1 is SGHRS and CDR2 is YFSETQ. CDR3 sequence (DNA): TGCGCCAGCAGCTTGGGTCCCGACTATGGCTACACCTTC. It codes for CASSLGPDYGYTF.